This TCR beta chain was captured by sequencing in a study of post-analysis software for immune sequencing data (dated by TCRdb to 2013 to 2016). About the full investigation: Relapsing-remitting, secondary progressive and progressive-relapsing multiple sclerosis were recorded as disease courses, and subtype annotation was lacking for some patients. Patient repertoires were compared against roughly 12 previously published healthy control repertoires from donors aged 6 to 25 years. A subset of samples was prepared in parallel using single-end sample barcoding, then pooled and co-amplified after Illumina adapter ligation. Overall study outcomes, separate from this receptor: The multiple sclerosis patient group was slightly younger than the control group. Direct clustering with F measure revealed strong co-clustering of samples prepared in the same batch, which led to a batch-effect correction. Patients showed significantly higher frequencies than controls for about 5 TRBV segments, among them TRBV5-6, TRBV5-1 and TRBV20-1. Significantly lower normalized Chao1 diversity was found in multiple sclerosis patients than in controls, suggesting substantial peripheral T-cell clonal expansion.

To demonstrate the VDJtools post-analysis software, TCR beta repertoires were profiled from the peripheral blood of about 13 young patients with multiple sclerosis. The multiple sclerosis patients were children and adolescents between roughly 6 and 16 years of age. This clonotype was picked up a small number of times. The antigen it recognizes is unknown. Base qualities are not provided; no much larger clone lies one nucleotide away. The CDR3 numbers 16 residues from cysteine through phenylalanine. The entry retains the CDR3 DNA only, 48 bases that are in frame from base 1. Germline trimming amounts to 0 bases on V and 4 bases on J, with 3 as the count of junction bases outside the gene matches. Taken from the germline V gene (reference sequence), the CDR1 and CDR2 loops are MNHNY and SVGAGI. The library was generated by PCR. Data came from an Illumina HiSeq 2500. To reduce PCR and sequencing biases, unique molecular identifiers were built into the TCR beta cDNA libraries. Every 1 to 10 million input T cells yielded approximately 500,000 cDNA molecules, meaning each molecule approximated one T cell. Patient libraries were prepared and sequenced with the same protocol used for the earlier healthy control dataset. Samples belonging to the same batch were prepared together, multiplexed and sequenced on a shared HiSeq lane. In the paper's pipeline: Raw barcoded reads were processed with MIGEC, discarding single-read molecular identifier groups before consensus assembly and CDR3 extraction. Clonotype tables were post-analysed with VDJtools, and diversity was normalized by down-sampling all datasets to the smallest sample size. In repertoire overlap clustering, CDR3 amino acid sequences, but not nucleotide sequences, were matched to correct batch-related cross-sample contamination. TCRdb reran the public reads through fastp at Q25 and MiXCR, keeping productive beta chains. Under each unique CDR3 protein, matching rows form one entry showing the most common genes and DNA. TCRdb's processing, not the study's, gives the V and J calls here. The sample includes more than 500,000 distinct CDR3 sequences, with around 34% observed a single time. The ten largest clones represent under 7% of the sample.

The sequenced sample was blood. The sequence joins TRBV6-6 to TRBJ1-4; 9 nucleotides in the junction match TRBD1. The sequence derives from a girl between 2 and 17 years old with multiple sclerosis. In nucleotide form, the sequence is TGTGCCAGCAGTTACTCGACGGGACAGGGTAATGAAAAACTGTTTTTT. Translated, it reads CASSYSTGQGNEKLFF.